These 11 T cell receptor beta chains were all obtained from the same sample, sequenced in a study of blood T cell repertoires in COVID-19. Sequencing used immunoSEQ multiplex PCR; TCRdb keeps in-frame clones, though not all of them. The table shows more than 200,000 clones, with roughly 80% occurring only once. The sequenced sample was peripheral blood. Source of these receptors: a man at least 80 years old with acute or convalescent COVID-19.

The chain links TRBV3-1 (or the pseudogene TRBV3-2) to TRBJ1-6; the D gene is possibly TRBD1 (6 bases). Trimming took 5 bases from V and 9 from J, leaving 20 bases between them. The CDR3 spans 16 residues. Germline values: CDR1 LGHDT, CDR2 YNNKEL (reference sequence). The CDR3 DNA sequence: TGTGCCAGCAGCGTAGGGCAGGGGCGAGGAAGTTCACCCCTCCACTTT. Its translation: CASSVGQGRGSSPLHF.

The chain uses TRBV11-2 and TRBJ1-4; D is undetermined. This CDR3 has 14 residues. Trimming stripped 4 bases from V and 0 bases from J, with 6 bases between. CDR1 and CDR2 (germline): SGHAT, FQNNGV. CDR3 amino acids: CASSWTATNEKLFF. As DNA, the CDR3 is TGTGCCAGCAGCTGGACTGCAACTAATGAAAAACTGTTTTTT.

The chain employs TRBV27 and TRBJ2-7; 9 bases fit TRBD2. Losses at the gene ends were 0 bases for V and 2 bases for J; bases not matched to a gene: 8. In germline, CDR1 is MNHEY, CDR2 SMNVEV (reference sequence). CDR3 length: 17 residues. The CDR3 bases are TGTGCCAGCAGTTTATCCGGTAGCGGGGGCCGCCCCTACGAGCAGTACTTC. Translated, it gives CASSLSGSGGRPYEQYF.

The chain combines TRBV24-1 with TRBJ2-3; unclear D gene. Germline values: CDR1 KGHDR, CDR2 SFDVKD. This CDR3 is 12 amino acids long. V was trimmed by 5 bases and J by 4 bases, leaving 6 bases between them. DNA of the CDR3: TGTGCCACCAGTGGACTCCCAGATACGCAGTATTTT. Translating it yields CATSGLPDTQYF.

The count of this clone is one. V usage is TRBV30 and J usage is TRBJ1-2, with D unresolved. With 1 base removed from V and 6 bases from J, the gap between germline ends came to 6 bases. Germline V gene data show CDR1 as GTSNPN and CDR2 as SVGIG (reference sequence). The CDR3 totals 11 residues. Written as DNA, the CDR3 is TGTGCCTGGAGTGAGGGAGATGGCTACACCTTC. Protein sequence: CAWSEGDGYTF.

CDR3 coding DNA: TGTGCCAGCAGCCAAAGGACAGTCAATGAAAAACTGTTTTTT. Translation gives CASSQRTVNEKLFF. V gene TRBV3-1 (or the pseudogene TRBV3-2) combines with J gene TRBJ1-4; TRBD1 might be the D (6 bases). CDR1 and CDR2 (germline): LGHDT, YNNKEL (reference sequence). Trimming cost V 2 bases and J 5 bases, with 9 bases left between them. This CDR3 has 14 amino acids.

This chain joins TRBV24-1 and TRBJ2-3, with 8 bases aligning to TRBD2. Germline CDR1 KGHDR, CDR2 SFDVKD. With V trimmed by 9 bases and J by 1 base, 14 bases remained unmatched. The CDR3 has 17 residues. CDR3 bases: TGTGCCACCCTCGGACGGGAGGGCCGGCCGGGCACAGATACGCAGTATTTT. This encodes CATLGREGRPGTDTQYF.

This clone was counted once. The chain couples TRBV15 to TRBJ1-4, with D perhaps matching TRBD1 (6 bases). Germline CDR1 and CDR2: LNHNV and YYDKDF (reference sequence). The length of the CDR3 is 16 residues. The V end lost 0 bases, the J end lost 4 bases, and 12 bases lay between the germline ends. The CDR3 bases are TGTGCCACCAGCAGAGATTGGGCAGGGGTTAATGAAAAACTGTTTTTT. This translates into CATSRDWAGVNEKLFF.

This clone was detected only a few times. This chain links TRBV24-1 with TRBJ2-1, with 11 bases matching TRBD1. Losses at the gene ends were 9 bases for V and 10 bases for J; bases not matched to a gene: 1. CDR3 size: 11 residues. The germline V gene encodes CDR1 KGHDR and CDR2 SFDVKD. The CDR3 is CATGQGAEQFF. The DNA for the CDR3 is TGTGCCACCGGACAGGGGGCCGAGCAGTTCTTC.

In this sample, this clone turned up a few times. V usage is TRBV6-5 and J usage is TRBJ1-3, with 8 bases lining up with TRBD1. Germline CDR1 reads MNHEY; CDR2 reads SVGAGI. The CDR3 has 15 residues. V lost 6 bases, J lost 2 bases, and 6 bases stayed unmatched. The CDR3 is CASRRTGGPGNTIYF. The CDR3 nucleotides read TGTGCCAGCAGAAGAACAGGGGGGCCTGGAAACACCATATATTTT.

The chain employs TRBV3-1 (or the pseudogene TRBV3-2) and TRBJ1-6; D gene ambiguous. V dropped 4 bases and J dropped 7 bases, with 17 bases sitting between them. This CDR3 contains 16 residues. Germline V lookup: CDR1 LGHDT, CDR2 YNNKEL (reference sequence). In nucleotides, the CDR3 is TGTGCCAGCAGCCGAAAGCCGGGTAATGCGAATTCACCCCTCCACTTT. It translates to CASSRKPGNANSPLHF.